This T cell receptor beta chain was recovered during a study of neurological immune-mediated disorders. Whole-study results and caveats: HTLV-1-associated myelopathy had the most TCR clonal expansion, while multiple sclerosis had the least, a level that fell below healthy controls.

TCRdb passed the 5' RACE reads through MiXCR, listing each CDR3 protein once. The repertoire includes around 50,000 distinct CDR3 sequences, over 20% of them detected once, and approximately 23% sits in the top ten. The germline V gene encodes CDR1 SGDLS and CDR2 YYNGEE. V was cut by 8 bases and J by 1 base, with 12 bases left in between. The CDR3 contains 13 residues. Among the participants, healthy controls were blood bank volunteers in Maryland, USA. A note on this clonotype: Its specificity is not known.

The chain employs TRBV9 and TRBJ1-1, with D hard to call. This TCR was recovered from a woman in her seventies in good health. The sequenced sample was PBMCs. The CDR3 bases are TGTGCCAGTGCAAACCAAGCGAACACTGAAGCTTTCTTT. It specifies CASANQANTEAFF.